Below, 21 T cell receptor beta chains from the same sample are listed, as sequenced in a study of cytomegalovirus exposure and HLA in healthy donors. 13 Jbeta primers and 60 Vbeta primers were used for the PCR. Sequencing used immunoSEQ multiplex PCR; TCRdb keeps in-frame clones, though not all of them. The table records tens of thousands of clones, roughly 70% of them present only once. Sequencing was performed on PBMCs. These receptors originate from a male donor in good health and CMV-seropositive.

The gene calls are TRBV10-2 and TRBJ2-7, with TRBD1 identical over 7 bases. Trimming removed 7 bases from V and 3 bases from J; junction bases left unmatched: 6. The CDR3 has 13 amino acids. The V gene's germline CDR1 is WSHSY and CDR2 SAAADI. The CDR3 reads CASKSGQNYEQYF. For the CDR3, the DNA is TGCGCCAGCAAATCGGGACAGAACTACGAGCAGTACTTC.

J is TRBJ1-6 and V is TRBV27; TRBD1 is a possible D gene (5 bases). The CDR3 is made up of 14 amino acids. CDR1 and CDR2 from the germline V gene are MNHEY and SMNVEV (reference sequence). Trimming shortened V by 5 bases and J by 10 bases, and 15 bases separated the two germline ends. CDR3 residues: CASSRSFRESPLHF. The DNA of the CDR3 is TGTGCCAGCAGTAGATCTTTCAGGGAATCACCCCTCCACTTT.

The chain uses TRBV4-1 and TRBJ2-5; the match to TRBD1 covers 7 bases. The better agreement between TRBJ2-7 and the DNA end casts doubt on the J call. In germline, CDR1 is MGHRA, CDR2 YSYEKL. The CDR3 is made up of 14 amino acids. CDR3 in DNA: TGCGCCAGCAGCCAATTAAGGGGGCCCTACGAGCAGTACTTC. Translation gives CASSQLRGPYEQYF.

J is TRBJ2-7 and V is TRBV19; D not certain. V was trimmed by 1 base and J by 2 bases, leaving 9 bases between them. Per germline, CDR1 LNHDA and CDR2 SQIVND (reference sequence). CDR3 length: 14 residues. The DNA of the CDR3 is TGTGCCAGTAGTATAGGGGCAGGAACCTACGAGCAGTACTTC. It translates to CASSIGAGTYEQYF.

This chain uses TRBV20-1 with TRBJ2-5, with D unresolved. Germline CDR1 reads DFQATT; CDR2 reads SNEGSKA (reference sequence). The CDR3 runs 11 residues. Trimming shortened V by 3 bases and J by 5 bases, and 7 bases separated the two germline ends. CDR3 sequence reads: CSASTTETQYF. The CDR3 bases are TGCAGTGCTAGTACTACGGAGACCCAGTACTTC.

This clone was detected only once. The chain combines TRBV7-9 with TRBJ2-3; 7 bases are shared with TRBD2. From germline, CDR1 is SEHNR and CDR2 FQNEAQ (reference sequence). CDR3 length: 16 amino acids. The junction had 7 bases not matched to a gene; V was cut back by 0 bases and J by 4 bases. CDR3 nucleotide sequence: TGTGCCAGCAGCTTAGCGACGGGGGGATTAGCAGATACGCAGTATTTT. Translated: CASSLATGGLADTQYF.

The CDR3 sequence: CASSLVSGGLVETQYF. The DNA of the CDR3 is TGTGCCAGCAGCTTAGTATCGGGGGGGCTTGTGGAGACCCAGTACTTC. The chain uses TRBV7-2 and TRBJ2-5; TRBD2 matches 8 bases. This CDR3 has 16 amino acids. After removal of 1 base from V and 5 bases from J, the junction contained 9 bases not matched to a gene. Germline CDR1 SGHTA, CDR2 FQGNSA.

This clone was observed a handful of times. This chain joins TRBV5-1 and TRBJ2-7, with D perhaps matching TRBD1 (6 bases). V was clipped by 2 bases and J by 3 bases, with 15 bases between them. Per germline, CDR1 SGHRS and CDR2 YFSETQ. The length of the CDR3 is 15 residues. This CDR3 is CASSLNRAGVYEQYF. CDR3 bases: TGCGCCAGCAGCTTAAACAGGGCAGGTGTCTACGAGCAGTACTTC. Based on the CDR3 plus reference TRBV5-1 and TRBJ2-7, the full variable domain is KAGVTQTPRYLIKTRGQQVTLSCSPISGHRSVSWYQQTPGQGLQFLFEYFSETQRNKGNFPGRFSGRQFSNSRSEMNVSTLELGDSALYLCASSLNRAGVYEQYFGPGTRLTVT.

This clone was picked up a small number of times. This chain connects TRBV7-2 to TRBJ1-1, with D tentatively TRBD1 (5 bases). CDR3 length: 15 amino acids. Germline V gene lookup returns CDR1 SGHTA and CDR2 FQGNSA. Trimming stripped 2 bases from V and 1 base from J, with 11 bases between. The DNA for the CDR3 is TGTGCCAGCAGCTTAAGCAGGGCTACGAACACTGAAGCTTTCTTT. Amino acids: CASSLSRATNTEAFF.

This clone was seen only once. The rearrangement joins TRBV21-1 to TRBJ2-4; the table names TRBD1, a call not compared with the DNA. TRBV21-1 is classified as a pseudogene. CDR3 length equals 24 residues. CDR3 amino acids: CASSKGQTRSGQGGFREAKNIQYF. The DNA for the CDR3 is TGTGCCAGCAGCAAAGGACAGACGAGGTCGGGACAGGGTGGGTTCCGGGAAGCCAAAAACATTCAGTACTTC.

The chain links TRBV5-1 to TRBJ2-1; 16 bases are shared with TRBD2. CDR3 length: 18 residues. The ends lost 3 bases at V and 4 bases at J; junction bases unmatched: 7. Germline CDR1 reads SGHRS; CDR2 reads YFSETQ. Written as DNA, the CDR3 is TGCGCCAGCAGCTCGGGACTAGCGGGAGGGCAGTCATACAATGAGCAGTTCTTC. Translated: CASSSGLAGGQSYNEQFF.

The CDR3 here is CASSPDRGNQPQHF. The CDR3 nucleotides are TGTGCCAGCAGCCCGGACAGGGGCAATCAGCCCCAGCATTTT. J is TRBJ1-5 and V is TRBV7-2, with 8 positions matching TRBD1. The CDR3 spans 14 residues. Trimming at V came to 5 bases and at J to 2 bases, leaving 2 bases not matched to a gene. Germline V gene lookup returns CDR1 SGHTA and CDR2 FQGNSA.

The V and J genes are TRBV29-1 and TRBJ2-5; the match to TRBD1 covers 10 bases. The CDR3 contains 12 residues. CDR1 is SQVTM, CDR2 ANQGSEA, per germline. Germline trimming cut 4 bases from V and 5 bases from J; bases unmatched to any gene: 1. This CDR3 reads CSVGQGAETQYF. The CDR3 nucleotides are TGCAGCGTTGGACAGGGGGCGGAGACCCAGTACTTC.

The chain combines TRBV7-9 with TRBJ2-1; D possibly corresponds to TRBD2 (5 bases). Germline V gene lookup returns CDR1 SEHNR and CDR2 FQNEAQ (reference sequence). The CDR3 runs 14 residues. V lost 5 bases and J 9 bases, leaving 17 bases between the germline ends. CDR3 sequence reads: CASSGSLGVAEQFF. In DNA form, the CDR3 reads TGTGCCAGCAGCGGCAGCCTCGGGGTGGCTGAGCAGTTCTTC.

The genes are TRBV6-1 and TRBJ2-1; perhaps TRBD2 as D (5 bases). CDR3 length: 16 residues. V lost 0 bases to trimming and J lost 8 bases, with 17 bases between them. Germline-derived CDR1 and CDR2 are MNHNS and SASEGT. CDR3 DNA sequence: TGTGCCAGCAGTGAAGCGACCAGCGGAGGTGGGGATGAGCAGTTCTTC. Protein: CASSEATSGGGDEQFF.

The V and J genes are TRBV4-2 and TRBJ2-1, with 8 nucleotides matching TRBD1. The CDR3 is made up of 13 amino acids. Trimming took 1 base from V and 12 from J; bases not matched to a gene: 5. Germline assignment: CDR1 LGHNA and CDR2 YNFKEQ. DNA for the CDR3: TGTGCCAGCAGCCAAGTTCCGGGGACAGGGCAGTTCTTC. The encoded protein is CASSQVPGTGQFF.

The chain couples TRBV6-1 to TRBJ2-7; 12 nucleotides align to TRBD2. The trim removed 6 bases at V and 6 bases at J, leaving 6 bases unmatched. The CDR3 covers 14 residues. Germline V gene sequence: CDR1 MNHNS, CDR2 SASEGT. CDR3 loop: CASRTGTSGPEQYF. CDR3 DNA sequence: TGTGCCAGCAGGACCGGGACTAGCGGGCCCGAGCAGTACTTC.

The chain joins TRBV7-9 to TRBJ1-4, with 7 bases lining up with TRBD1. The V gene end was trimmed by 5 bases and the J gene end by 5 bases; junction bases not matched to a gene: 17. The germline gives CDR1 SEHNR, CDR2 FQNEAQ (reference sequence). The CDR3 runs 18 residues. The CDR3 protein is CASSDTGTAMPLNEKLFF. CDR3 bases: TGTGCCAGCAGCGACACCGGGACAGCGATGCCTTTAAATGAAAAACTGTTTTTT.

The chain employs TRBV7-2 and TRBJ1-4, with D tentatively TRBD1 (5 bases). The V gene's germline CDR1 is SGHTA and CDR2 FQGNSA. V lost 5 bases and J 7 bases, leaving 20 bases between the germline ends. The CDR3 runs 16 residues. The CDR3 coding sequence is TGTGCCAGCAGCCCCAAATACAGGAGATCGGGTGAAAAACTGTTTTTT. Protein product: CASSPKYRRSGEKLFF. Variable domain in full (rest from reference TRBV7-2 and TRBJ1-4): GAGVSQSPSNKVTEKGKDVELRCDPISGHTALYWYRQSLGQGLEFLIYFQGNSAPDKSGLPSDRFSAERTGGSVSTLTIQRTQQEDSAVYLCASSPKYRRSGEKLFFGSGTQLSVL.

The table lists this clone with a count of one. The chain recombines TRBV18 with TRBJ1-5, with D possibly matching TRBD1 (6 bases). Germline CDR1 KGHSH, CDR2 LQKENI. Trimming removed 5 bases at V and 5 bases at J, with 10 bases between. There are 13 residues in the CDR3. CDR3 in amino acids: CASSTRTDQPQHF. CDR3 coding DNA: TGTGCCAGCTCAACTCGGACAGATCAGCCCCAGCATTTT. The complete variable domain, with remaining parts taken from reference TRBV18 and TRBJ1-5, reads NAGVMQNPRHLVRRRGQEARLRCSPMKGHSHVYWYRQLPEEGLKFMVYLQKENIIDESGMPKERFSAEFPKEGPSILRIQQVVRGDSAAYFCASSTRTDQPQHFGDGTRLSIL.

The V call is TRBV15, the J call TRBJ1-4; D may be TRBD1 (6 bases). V lost 4 bases and J lost 8, with 17 bases in between. Germline CDR1 reads LNHNV; CDR2 reads YYDKDF (reference sequence). The CDR3 is 15 amino acids. CDR3 sequence (DNA): TGTGCCACCAGCACAGGAGGCGCTGGGGGCGAAAAACTGTTTTTT. As protein: CATSTGGAGGEKLFF.